Listed below are T cell receptor beta chains from one sample, sequenced in a study of T cell changes during pregnancy in multiple sclerosis. Here immunoSEQ multiplex PCR was the method, and the copy in TCRdb shows in-frame clones only, minus some. The sample has about 70,000 clones; around 94% are singletons. The sequencing used peripheral blood, collected in the third trimester of pregnancy. These receptors all stem from a female donor with multiple sclerosis, enrolled in a pregnancy study. The CDR3 runs from the conserved cysteine through the conserved F or W. A D gene is named only where the DNA matches it firmly. Rows may omit the clone size; those that give it use once, few, many or a size class.

d_call j_call v_call clone_size cdr3_aa cdr3_nt
TRBD1 TRBJ1-1 TRBV18 NA CASSPSTRTGNTEAFF TGTGCCAGCTCACCCAGCACCAGGACAGGTAACACTGAAGCTTTCTTT
NA TRBJ2-7 TRBV27 NA CASSLTGLHYEQYF TGTGCCAGCAGTTTGACGGGTCTCCACTACGAGCAGTACTTC
TRBD1 TRBJ2-7 TRBV7-9 NA CASSSDREGYEQYF TGTGCCAGCAGCTCGGACAGGGAAGGTTACGAGCAGTACTTC
TRBD2 TRBJ2-1 TRBV5-1 NA CASSLVVSGAYNEQFF TGCGCCAGCAGCTTGGTGGTTAGCGGGGCATACAATGAGCAGTTCTTC
TRBD1 TRBJ2-2 TRBV9 NA CASSAQGTGELFF TGTGCCAGCAGCGCACAGGGGACCGGGGAGCTGTTTTTT
TRBD2 TRBJ2-1 TRBV7-9 NA CAKGTSGGNEQFF TGTGCCAAGGGGACTAGCGGGGGGAATGAGCAGTTCTTC
TRBD1 TRBJ1-4 TRBV5-8 NA CASSLWGQGTRSEKLFF TGTGCCAGCAGCTTGTGGGGACAGGGAACGAGAAGTGAAAAACTGTTTTTT
NA TRBJ1-2 TRBV7-2 NA CASSHQTGPGVSGYTF TGTGCCAGCAGCCACCAGACAGGTCCCGGGGTAAGTGGCTACACCTTC
TRBD1 TRBJ1-2 TRBV7-8 NA CASSDPRTGYNYGYTF TGTGCCAGCAGCGATCCCAGGACAGGATACAACTATGGCTACACCTTC
TRBD1 TRBJ1-5 TRBV5-6 NA CASSLAGGSNQPQHF TGTGCCAGCAGCTTAGCAGGGGGTAGCAATCAGCCCCAGCATTTT
NA TRBJ1-1 TRBV7-8 once CASSLTQGIALYTEAFF TGTGCCAGCAGCTTAACACAGGGAATCGCACTTTACACTGAAGCTTTCTTT
NA TRBJ1-3 TRBV7-3 NA CASSLRGGSGNTIYF TGTGCCAGCAGCTTACGCGGGGGCTCTGGAAACACCATATATTTT
TRBD2 TRBJ2-1 TRBV6-4 NA CASSEAGGYNEQFF TGTGCCAGCAGTGAAGCGGGGGGGTACAATGAGCAGTTCTTC
TRBD1 TRBJ1-1 TRBV7-2 NA CASSLSRDSRFEAFF TGTGCCAGCAGCTTATCAAGGGACAGCCGTTTTGAAGCTTTCTTT
TRBD1 TRBJ2-5 TRBV6-5 NA CASTTPGQGGTQYF TGTGCCAGCACCACCCCGGGACAGGGAGGGACCCAGTACTTC
NA TRBJ2-7 TRBV18 NA CASSPPFSYEQYF TGTGCCAGCTCACCACCCTTCTCCTACGAGCAGTACTTC
NA TRBJ1-5 TRBV19 NA CASTAWTENQPQHF TGTGCCAGTACGGCTTGGACAGAAAATCAGCCCCAGCATTTT
NA TRBJ1-2 TRBV5-6 NA CASSKANYGYTF TGTGCCAGCAGTAAAGCAAACTATGGCTACACCTTC
NA TRBJ1-4 TRBV5-5 NA CASSLQSTNEKLFF TGTGCCAGCAGCTTGCAGTCAACTAATGAAAAACTGTTTTTT
TRBD2 TRBJ2-1 TRBV11-1 NA CASSPLGGATYNEQFF TGTGCCAGCAGCCCCCTCGGGGGGGCCACCTACAATGAGCAGTTCTTC
NA TRBJ2-7 TRBV7-3 NA CASSLDRQHEQYF TGTGCCAGCAGCTTAGACAGGCAACACGAGCAGTACTTC
NA TRBJ2-7 TRBV5-1 NA CASSLTENEQYF TGCGCCAGCAGCTTGACAGAGAACGAGCAGTACTTC
TRBD2 TRBJ2-7 TRBV19 NA CASSITREAYEQYF TGTGCCAGTAGTATTACTCGGGAGGCCTACGAGCAGTACTTC
TRBD1 TRBJ2-7 TRBV4-2 NA CASSQDSTGVREQYF TGTGCCAGCAGCCAAGATTCGACAGGGGTACGGGAGCAGTACTTC
TRBD1 TRBJ2-1 TRBV7-3 NA CASSLSRDRGYNEQFF TGTGCCAGCAGCTTATCCCGGGACAGGGGATACAATGAGCAGTTCTTC
TRBD1 TRBJ2-5 TRBV5-1 NA CASSLAGQGAETQYF TGCGCCAGCAGCTTGGCCGGACAGGGGGCAGAGACCCAGTACTTC
NA TRBJ2-3 TRBV30 NA CAWSTQGDTQYF TGTGCCTGGAGTACCCAGGGGGATACGCAGTATTTT
TRBD1 TRBJ1-1 TRBV7-6 NA CASSHGQGATEAFF TGTGCCAGCAGCCACGGACAGGGGGCCACTGAAGCTTTCTTT
TRBD2 TRBJ2-3 TRBV7-3 NA CASSGRGGGQDTQYF TGTGCCAGCAGCGGGAGGGGCGGGGGGCAAGATACGCAGTATTTT
NA TRBJ1-2 TRBV4-2 NA CASSQVLQQGYGYTF TGTGCCAGCAGCCAAGTTCTCCAGCAGGGCTATGGCTACACCTTC
NA TRBJ2-3 TRBV6-6 NA CASSYGLGNTDTQYF TGTGCCAGCAGTTACGGGCTTGGCAACACAGATACGCAGTATTTT
TRBD1 TRBJ2-7 TRBV5-1 NA CASRRTGVQNEQYF TGCGCCAGCAGAAGGACAGGGGTGCAAAACGAGCAGTACTTC
NA TRBJ1-5 TRBV7-2 NA CASRLDTYSNQPQHF TGTGCCAGCAGACTTGACACCTATAGCAATCAGCCCCAGCATTTT
NA TRBJ1-1 TRBV7-3 NA CASSAQGLGTEAFF TGTGCCAGCAGCGCCCAGGGTTTAGGCACTGAAGCTTTCTTT
TRBD2 TRBJ2-2 TRBV30 many CAWSSGGADTGELFF TGTGCCTGGAGTAGCGGGGGGGCCGACACCGGGGAGCTGTTTTTT
TRBD1 TRBJ2-2 TRBV7-2 NA CASRGTGPYTGELFF TGTGCCAGCAGGGGGACAGGGCCTTACACCGGGGAGCTGTTTTTT
NA TRBJ1-5 TRBV29-1 NA CSVFRKDKRYSNQPQHF TGCAGCGTCTTCAGGAAAGACAAACGGTATAGCAATCAGCCCCAGCATTTT
NA TRBJ2-7 TRBV5-4 NA CASSLWQNPYEQYF TGTGCCAGCAGCTTGTGGCAGAATCCCTACGAGCAGTACTTC
TRBD1 TRBJ1-1 TRBV5-4 NA CASSSQGGGFGAFF TGTGCCAGCAGCTCCCAAGGGGGCGGATTTGGAGCTTTCTTT
NA TRBJ1-2 TRBV4-3 NA CASSQDWGKKDYGYTF TGCGCCAGCAGCCAAGATTGGGGCAAAAAGGACTATGGCTACACCTTC
NA TRBJ2-3 TRBV6-1 once CASASSGKWDTQYF TGTGCCAGCGCTAGTTCAGGGAAGTGGGATACGCAGTATTTT
NA TRBJ1-1 TRBV6-1 NA CASSRDFNTEAFF TGTGCCAGCAGCCGGGACTTCAACACTGAAGCTTTCTTT
NA TRBJ1-4 TRBV6-5 NA CASSYGSGAGEKLFF TGTGCCAGCAGTTACGGGTCAGGGGCAGGTGAAAAACTGTTTTTT
TRBD2 TRBJ2-7 TRBV9 NA CASSAGGASYEQYF TGTGCCAGCAGCGCCGGGGGGGCTAGCTACGAGCAGTACTTC
NA TRBJ2-5 TRBV2 NA CATSGGLRETQYF TGTGCCACCTCAGGGGGGCTACGAGAGACCCAGTACTTC
NA TRBJ1-5 TRBV19 NA CASSSPPRQAQHF TGTGCCAGTAGTTCCCCGCCCCGGCAGGCCCAGCATTTT
NA TRBJ2-5 TRBV12-2 NA CASRLVAGSVAETQYF TGTGCAAGTCGCTTGGTTGCAGGGTCGGTAGCAGAGACCCAGTACTTC
NA TRBJ1-2 TRBV7-8 NA CASSFGTTPIYGYTF TGTGCCAGCAGCTTTGGAACGACACCCATCTATGGCTACACCTTC
NA TRBJ1-1 TRBV2 NA CASSEVKGGTEAFF TGTGCCAGCAGTGAGGTGAAAGGGGGAACTGAAGCTTTCTTT
NA TRBJ2-5 TRBV15 NA CATSPIFAGLAQETQYF TGTGCCACCAGCCCAATTTTCGCGGGGTTAGCTCAAGAGACCCAGTACTTC
TRBD2 TRBJ2-7 TRBV6-6 NA CASSRGGVSYEQYF TGTGCCAGCAGCCGCGGGGGGGTCTCCTACGAGCAGTACTTC
TRBD1 TRBJ2-2 TRBV5-6 NA CASSLETWDRGYTGELFF TGTGCCAGCAGCTTGGAGACATGGGACAGGGGGTACACCGGGGAGCTGTTTTTT
NA TRBJ2-1 TRBV11-3 NA CASSISDSNEQFF TGTGCCAGCAGCATATCGGACAGCAATGAGCAGTTCTTC